The entry below describes one TCR beta chain. Antigen unknown. Every isolated RNA sample was fully reverse transcribed, so sequencing captured expressed TCRB transcripts. Data came from immunoSEQ multiplex PCR; TCRdb stores just in-frame clones and leaves some out. The data hold approximately 43,000 clones, with about 68% observed a single time. The source of the sample is a study of beta chain features in type 1 diabetes. Study-level findings and limits: Moderately but significantly shorter TCRB CDR3s were found in Type 1 diabetes patients in all four CD4+ subsets. Cells expressing TCR highly could be over-represented by cDNA sequencing.

Per germline, CDR1 LGHNA and CDR2 YSLEER. V lost 1 base to trimming and J lost 7 bases; unmatched junction nucleotides: 2. The CDR3 spans 15 residues. One heparinised blood draw averaging approximately 100 mL was given by each donor. Sorted populations all exceeded 98% purity. V and J are TRBV4-3 and TRBJ1-6; 9 nucleotides line up with TRBD1. This TCR came from a man aged 25-40 years with type 1 diabetes. Some clones in this sample may be carry-over from other donors' samples. Sequenced: Tregs from blood. CDR3 coding DNA: TGCGCCAGCAGCCAAGGGGGGACAGGGAATTCACCCCTCCACTTT. Its translation: CASSQGGTGNSPLHF.